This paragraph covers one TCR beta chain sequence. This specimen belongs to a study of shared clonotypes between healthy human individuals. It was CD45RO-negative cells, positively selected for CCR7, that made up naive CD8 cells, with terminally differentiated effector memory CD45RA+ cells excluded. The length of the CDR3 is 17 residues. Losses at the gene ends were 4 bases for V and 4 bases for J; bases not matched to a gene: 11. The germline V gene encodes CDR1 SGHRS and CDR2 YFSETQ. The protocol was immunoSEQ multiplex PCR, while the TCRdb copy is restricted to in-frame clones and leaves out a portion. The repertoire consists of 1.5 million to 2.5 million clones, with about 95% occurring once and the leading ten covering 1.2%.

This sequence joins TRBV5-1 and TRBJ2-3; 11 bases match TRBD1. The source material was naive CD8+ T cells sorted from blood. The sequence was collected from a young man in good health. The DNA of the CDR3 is TGCGCCAGCAGCAAAATCTGGACAGGGGGCGAGGCAGATACGCAGTATTTT. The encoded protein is CASSKIWTGGEADTQYF.